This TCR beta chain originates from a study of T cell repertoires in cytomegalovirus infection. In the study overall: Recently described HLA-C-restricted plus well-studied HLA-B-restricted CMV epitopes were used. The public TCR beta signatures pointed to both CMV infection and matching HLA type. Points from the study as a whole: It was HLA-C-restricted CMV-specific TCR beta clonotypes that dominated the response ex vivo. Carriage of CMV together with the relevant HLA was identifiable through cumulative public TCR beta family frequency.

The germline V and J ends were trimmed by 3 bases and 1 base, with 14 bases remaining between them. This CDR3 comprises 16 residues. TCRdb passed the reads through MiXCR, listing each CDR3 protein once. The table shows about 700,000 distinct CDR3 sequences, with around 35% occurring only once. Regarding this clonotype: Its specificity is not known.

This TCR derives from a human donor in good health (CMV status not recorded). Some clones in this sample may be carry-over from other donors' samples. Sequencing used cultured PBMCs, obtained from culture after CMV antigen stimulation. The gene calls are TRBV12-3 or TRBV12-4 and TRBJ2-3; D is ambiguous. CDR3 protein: CASSLSSVPRTDTQYF. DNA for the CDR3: TGTGCCAGCAGTTTGAGTTCGGTCCCCCGCACAGATACGCAGTATTTT.